Listed below are T cell receptor beta chains from one sample, sequenced in a study of cytomegalovirus exposure and HLA in healthy donors. This table comes from immunoSEQ multiplex PCR, and its TCRdb copy is limited to in-frame clones, with some not included. This sample has hundreds of thousands of clones, with 86% found just once. The sequencing input was PBMCs. The receptors were gathered from a woman younger than 30 in good health and CMV-seronegative. Both conserved end residues are part of each CDR3. The order of the fields is CDR3 protein, CDR3 DNA, D gene, V gene, J gene, clone size. A D gene is named only where the DNA matches it firmly. Expanded clones get a size class; other rows say once, few or many, or leave the size out.

CDR3 protein: CASSLEGSGGAAYEQYF; CDR3 DNA: TGTGCCAGCAGCTTAGAAGGCAGCGGGGGGGCCGCTTACGAGCAGTACTTC; D gene: TRBD2; V gene: TRBV13; J gene: TRBJ2-7; clone size: -
CDR3 protein: CASSPGQGREKLFF; CDR3 DNA: TGTGCCAGCTCCCCGGGACAGGGAAGGGAAAAACTGTTTTTT; D gene: TRBD1; V gene: TRBV18; J gene: TRBJ1-4; clone size: -
CDR3 protein: CASTLAGTSGPTGELFF; CDR3 DNA: TGCGCCAGCACCCTGGCCGGGACTAGCGGGCCAACCGGGGAGCTGTTTTTT; D gene: TRBD2; V gene: TRBV5-1; J gene: TRBJ2-2; clone size: few
CDR3 protein: CASSVAEGASYNEQFF; CDR3 DNA: TGTGCCAGCAGCGTAGCCGAAGGGGCCTCGTACAATGAGCAGTTCTTC; D gene: -; V gene: TRBV9; J gene: TRBJ2-1; clone size: -
CDR3 protein: CASSLTRQDAYNSPLHF; CDR3 DNA: TGTGCCAGCAGCCTAACAAGACAGGACGCCTATAATTCACCCCTCCACTTT; D gene: -; V gene: TRBV11-2; J gene: TRBJ1-6; clone size: -
CDR3 protein: CASSYSRGPSYEQYF; CDR3 DNA: TGTGCCAGCAGTTACTCGAGAGGGCCCTCCTACGAGCAGTACTTC; D gene: -; V gene: TRBV6-5; J gene: TRBJ2-7; clone size: -
CDR3 protein: CASSLPPGRAGYNEQFF; CDR3 DNA: TGTGCCAGCAGTCTCCCCCCCGGGAGGGCCGGATACAATGAGCAGTTCTTC; D gene: TRBD2; V gene: TRBV27; J gene: TRBJ2-1; clone size: -
CDR3 protein: CASSLDWGSGSGELFF; CDR3 DNA: TGCGCCAGCAGCTTGGACTGGGGGAGCGGGTCCGGGGAGCTGTTTTTT; D gene: -; V gene: TRBV5-1; J gene: TRBJ2-2; clone size: once
CDR3 protein: CASSPPPTGTYGYTF; CDR3 DNA: TGTGCCAGCAGCCCACCTCCGACAGGGACCTATGGCTACACCTTC; D gene: TRBD1; V gene: TRBV5-6; J gene: TRBJ1-2; clone size: -
CDR3 protein: CASTSGQQAYEQYF; CDR3 DNA: TGTGCCAGCACCTCGGGACAGCAGGCCTACGAGCAGTACTTC; D gene: TRBD1; V gene: TRBV2; J gene: TRBJ2-7; clone size: -
CDR3 protein: CASSWTGTNSPLHF; CDR3 DNA: TGTGCCAGCAGCTGGACAGGGACTAATTCACCCCTCCACTTT; D gene: TRBD1; V gene: TRBV28; J gene: TRBJ1-6; clone size: few
CDR3 protein: CASNLGGLSVNEQFF; CDR3 DNA: TGCGCCAGCAATCTGGGGGGACTATCCGTTAATGAGCAGTTCTTC; D gene: TRBD2; V gene: TRBV5-1; J gene: TRBJ2-1; clone size: -
CDR3 protein: CASRQGNSPLHF; CDR3 DNA: TGTGCCAGTAGGCAGGGCAACTCACCCCTCCACTTT; D gene: -; V gene: TRBV19; J gene: TRBJ1-6; clone size: few
CDR3 protein: CASGYSNTEAFF; CDR3 DNA: TGTGCCAGCGGTTACAGTAACACTGAAGCTTTCTTT; D gene: -; V gene: TRBV28; J gene: TRBJ1-1; clone size: -
CDR3 protein: CASSPGQPTDTQYF; CDR3 DNA: TGCGCCAGCAGTCCGGGACAACCCACAGATACGCAGTATTTT; D gene: -; V gene: TRBV5-1; J gene: TRBJ2-3; clone size: -
CDR3 protein: CASSLYRRVKTEAFF; CDR3 DNA: TGTGCCAGCAGTTTATACCGCAGGGTTAAGACTGAAGCTTTCTTT; D gene: -; V gene: TRBV28; J gene: TRBJ1-1; clone size: -
CDR3 protein: CASSLGSGTTYEQYF; CDR3 DNA: TGCGCCAGCAGCTTGGGTAGCGGGACAACCTACGAGCAGTACTTC; D gene: TRBD2; V gene: TRBV5-1; J gene: TRBJ2-7; clone size: once
CDR3 protein: CASRHQMTGGHYGYTF; CDR3 DNA: TGTGCCAGCAGGCATCAAATGACAGGGGGCCACTATGGCTACACCTTC; D gene: TRBD1; V gene: TRBV27; J gene: TRBJ1-2; clone size: -
CDR3 protein: CASSRETGPTYEQYF; CDR3 DNA: TGTGCCAGCAGCCGAGAGACAGGGCCAACCTACGAGCAGTACTTC; D gene: TRBD1; V gene: TRBV28; J gene: TRBJ2-7; clone size: -
CDR3 protein: CASSIRKEGAGEGNTQYF; CDR3 DNA: TGTGCCAGTAGTATAAGGAAAGAGGGTGCGGGAGAGGGAAATACGCAGTATTTT; D gene: TRBD2; V gene: TRBV19; J gene: TRBJ2-3; clone size: -
CDR3 protein: CASSVRGSTDTQYF; CDR3 DNA: TGTGCCAGCAGCGTCAGAGGGAGCACAGATACGCAGTATTTT; D gene: -; V gene: TRBV9; J gene: TRBJ2-3; clone size: once
CDR3 protein: CASSYRRSGYTDTQYF; CDR3 DNA: TGTGCCAGCAGTTACCGGCGAAGCGGGTACACAGATACGCAGTATTTT; D gene: -; V gene: TRBV6-5; J gene: TRBJ2-3; clone size: -
CDR3 protein: CASSQDRERTGGVNEKLFF; CDR3 DNA: TGCGCCAGCAGCCAAGATCGGGAAAGGACAGGGGGTGTCAATGAAAAACTGTTTTTT; D gene: TRBD1; V gene: TRBV4-1; J gene: TRBJ1-4; clone size: -
CDR3 protein: CASSLDFSGGADTQYF; CDR3 DNA: TGTGCCAGCAGCTTAGATTTCTCAGGGGGCGCAGATACGCAGTATTTT; D gene: TRBD1; V gene: TRBV7-9; J gene: TRBJ2-3; clone size: -
CDR3 protein: CASRPTGVSNQPQHF; CDR3 DNA: TGTGCCAGCAGACCCACAGGGGTAAGCAATCAGCCCCAGCATTTT; D gene: TRBD1; V gene: TRBV6-1; J gene: TRBJ1-5; clone size: -
CDR3 protein: CASSSSAGTGAYEQYF; CDR3 DNA: TGTGCCAGCAGCTCTAGTGCCGGGACAGGGGCCTACGAGCAGTACTTC; D gene: TRBD1; V gene: TRBV7-2; J gene: TRBJ2-7; clone size: once
CDR3 protein: CSVGLAGGQYSTDTQYF; CDR3 DNA: TGCAGCGTGGGACTAGCGGGAGGACAATATTCAACAGATACGCAGTATTTT; D gene: TRBD2; V gene: TRBV29-1; J gene: TRBJ2-3; clone size: -